This T cell receptor (beta chain) was sequenced in a study of T cell clones after liver transplantation. V was shortened by 2 bases and J by 0 bases, with 11 bases between the two germline ends. The CDR3 is 15 amino acids. Germline values: CDR1 GTSNPN, CDR2 SVGIG (reference sequence). Only in-frame clones appear in the TCRdb table, and some are missing; sequencing was by immunoSEQ multiplex PCR. The sample lists 20,000 to 25,000 clones, approximately 71% seen once, with approximately 2.8% in the top ten. The sample holds a few counts of this clone. The clonotype comes from a human donor who received a liver transplant. The chain employs TRBV30 and TRBJ1-3; D gene uncertain. Source: CD4+ T cells from blood, taken before liver transplant. In DNA, the CDR3 is TGTGCCTGGAGTTTGGTCTCGAGCTCTGGAAACACCATATATTTT. It is translated as CAWSLVSSSGNTIYF.